These 4 T cell receptor beta chains came from one sample sequenced in a study of beta chain features in type 1 diabetes. Study-level results: Among all four CD4+ subsets, Type 1 diabetes patients had TCRB CDR3s that were moderately but significantly shorter.

Sequenced material consisted of expressed TCRB transcripts (all of the isolated RNA was reverse transcribed). Measured with immunoSEQ multiplex PCR; TCRdb has only the in-frame clones, and not every one. The profile shows a few hundred thousand clones, 20% to 25% of them singletons. No cognate antigen is known for these TCRs. Specimen: naive CD4+ T cells from blood. Receptors originate from a woman aged 25 to 39 with type 1 diabetes.

This clone came up a few times. This rearrangement joins TRBV19 to TRBJ2-6, with a possible D match to TRBD1 (6 bases). Trimming removed 7 bases at V and 0 bases at J, with 19 bases between. CDR3 size: 18 residues. Germline V lookup: CDR1 LNHDA, CDR2 SQIVND (reference sequence). CDR3 residues: CASTMRGQLVSGANVLTF. The CDR3 bases are TGTGCCAGTACGATGCGCGGACAGCTCGTCTCTGGGGCCAACGTCCTGACTTTC.

The V and J genes are TRBV4-1 and TRBJ1-1, with D hard to call. Trimming pared 6 bases from V and 0 bases from J, leaving 8 bases between. Germline V lookup: CDR1 MGHRA, CDR2 YSYEKL. The CDR3 sequence is 13 residues long. CDR3 protein: CASSLQMNTEAFF. The CDR3 DNA follows: TGCGCCAGCAGTCTTCAGATGAACACTGAAGCTTTCTTT.

This chain uses TRBV28 with TRBJ2-4; the match to TRBD1 covers 8 bases. The V gene end was trimmed by 6 bases and the J gene end by 7 bases; junction bases not matched to a gene: 8. The CDR3 sequence is 14 residues long. The V gene's germline CDR1 is MDHEN and CDR2 SYDVKM. The CDR3 sequence is CASSRTGRWNIQYF. The CDR3, as DNA: TGTGCCAGCAGCCGGACAGGGAGGTGGAACATTCAGTACTTC.

V and J are TRBV5-4 and TRBJ2-5; no clear D gene. V dropped 0 bases and J dropped 0 bases, with 15 bases sitting between them. Germline CDR1 reads SGHNT; CDR2 reads YYREEE (reference sequence). The CDR3 extends over 17 amino acids. This CDR3 reads CASSLASSRTYQETQYF. In DNA, the CDR3 is TGTGCCAGCAGCTTGGCCAGTTCAAGAACGTACCAAGAGACCCAGTACTTC.